One and the same sample provided the 13 T cell receptor beta chains below, sequenced in a study of T cells in Graves' hyperthyroidism and ophthalmopathy. Amplified regions were TCR beta CDR3 sequences from RNA transcripts. With the HTBI primer set, the TCR CDR3 went through a first round of RT-PCR. TCRdb redid the calling of the multiplex PCR reads with MiXCR, one entry per CDR3 protein. The table has a few hundred thousand distinct CDR3 sequences, 16% seen once. Sequencing was carried out using blood. The receptors were sampled from a woman aged 40 to 50 with Graves' ophthalmopathy.

This clonotype was found many times. This chain uses TRBV20-1 with TRBJ2-7; perhaps TRBD2 as D (6 bases). Trimming removed 2 bases at V and 3 bases at J, with 14 bases between. The CDR3 is 14 residues long. Per germline, CDR1 DFQATT and CDR2 SNEGSKA (reference sequence). The CDR3 DNA reads TGCAGTGCTAGAAAACATAGCGGAGGCTACGAGCAGTACTTC. Protein product: CSARKHSGGYEQYF.

This clonotype appeared many times. The rearrangement joins TRBV3-1 to TRBJ1-2; D is perhaps TRBD1 (6 bases). The V gene lost 3 bases and the J gene lost 8 bases, with 7 bases spanning the gap. The length of the CDR3 is 11 residues. Germline V gene lookup returns CDR1 LGHDT and CDR2 YNNKEL (reference sequence). The CDR3 is CASSHGQGYTF. The CDR3 nucleotides are TGTGCCAGCAGCCACGGACAGGGCTACACCTTC.

The V call is TRBV7-9, the J call TRBJ1-2; D may be TRBD1 (5 bases). This CDR3 spans 13 amino acids. V lost 5 bases and J lost 4, with 11 bases in between. CDR1 SEHNR and CDR2 FQNEAQ come from the germline V gene (reference sequence). CDR3 nucleotides: TGTGCCAGCAGCGCCGCTACAGGCTATGGCTACACCTTC. It is translated as CASSAATGYGYTF.

V usage is TRBV7-3 and J usage is TRBJ2-1, with TRBD1 matching 9 bases. The V gene end was trimmed by 1 base and the J gene end by 10 bases; junction bases not matched to a gene: 14. The germline V gene encodes CDR1 SGHTA and CDR2 FQGTGA. The CDR3 consists of 17 residues. The CDR3 here is CASSLNEGQGPEGEQFF. For the CDR3, the DNA is TGTGCCAGCAGCTTAAACGAAGGACAGGGGCCCGAGGGAGAGCAGTTCTTC.

The chain joins TRBV15 to TRBJ1-5, with D unresolved. In germline, CDR1 is LNHNV, CDR2 YYDKDF (reference sequence). The CDR3 runs to 14 residues. V was clipped by 0 bases and J by 5 bases, with 8 bases between them. The CDR3 nucleotides read TGTGCCACCAGCAGAGAGAGAGGGCATCAGCCCCAGCATTTT. Translating gives CATSRERGHQPQHF.

This clonotype was detected a few times. The rearrangement joins TRBV10-3 to TRBJ2-4; TRBD1 matches 10 bases. The V segment lost 9 bases and the J segment 5 bases; nucleotides outside the gene matches: 4. This CDR3 contains 13 residues. Germline V gene data show CDR1 as ENHRY and CDR2 as SYGVKD. CDR3 loop: CAIAGTGENIQYF. In nucleotides, the CDR3 is TGTGCCATTGCCGGGACAGGGGAAAACATTCAGTACTTC.

This clonotype was detected many times. The chain has TRBV12-3 or TRBV12-4 and TRBJ2-2; 13 bases fit TRBD2. This CDR3 spans 16 amino acids. V shed 8 bases, J shed 1 base, and the junction held 4 bases outside the gene matches. The CDR3 region is CASGLAGALNTGELFF. The CDR3 DNA reads TGTGCCAGCGGACTAGCGGGGGCCCTGAACACCGGGGAGCTGTTTTTT.

The CDR3 is CASSHDRTSPGTDTQYF. In DNA, the CDR3 is TGCGCCAGCAGCCACGATCGGACTAGCCCCGGCACAGATACGCAGTATTTT. The chain employs TRBV4-1 and TRBJ2-3; 8 nucleotides align to TRBD2. Germline assignment: CDR1 MGHRA and CDR2 YSYEKL. V gave up 3 bases and J gave up 1 base; unmatched junction bases: 9. This CDR3 spans 17 amino acids.

This clonotype occurred many times. The chain recombines TRBV11-3 with TRBJ2-3, with D possibly TRBD1 on 5 matching bases. The V end was cut by 1 base, the J end by 2 bases, with 10 bases between. Germline values: CDR1 SGHNT, CDR2 YENEEA. The CDR3 consists of 15 residues. CDR3: CASSLGGLTTDTQYF. The DNA for the CDR3 is TGTGCCAGCAGCTTAGGGGGCCTCACCACAGATACGCAGTATTTT.

This clonotype has at least ten counts. The V gene is TRBV6-6, the J gene TRBJ2-7; the D is unclear. V lost 2 bases to trimming and J lost 3 bases, with 8 bases between them. Germline CDR1 reads MNHNY; CDR2 reads SVGAGI (reference sequence). The CDR3 contains 13 residues. CDR3 in amino acids: CASSYAGYYEQYF. The DNA for the CDR3 is TGTGCCAGCAGTTACGCAGGTTACTACGAGCAGTACTTC.

This clonotype has more than one count but fewer than ten. This chain links TRBV6-1 with TRBJ2-7; possible D gene TRBD1, 6 bases. The V end was cut by 6 bases, the J end by 4 bases, with 10 bases between. This CDR3 is 12 amino acids long. Germline V CDR1 and CDR2: MNHNS, SASEGT. The CDR3 region is CASRKDSYEQYF. CDR3 DNA sequence: TGTGCCAGCAGAAAGGACAGTTACGAGCAGTACTTC.

This clonotype was seen repeatedly, ten times or more. This chain connects TRBV6-2 or TRBV6-3 to TRBJ2-1; a possible D gene is TRBD2 (6 bases). Trimming stripped 8 bases from V and 1 base from J, with 12 bases between. This CDR3 has 14 amino acids. CDR1 MNHEY and CDR2 SVGEGT come from the germline V gene. The CDR3 DNA is TGTGCCAGCTGCGAGGGAGGTTCCTACAATGAGCAGTTCTTC. Residues: CASCEGGSYNEQFF.

This clonotype was found many times. The V call is TRBV5-5, the J call TRBJ2-5, with 8 bases fitting TRBD1. Germline loops: CDR1 SGHKS, CDR2 YYEKEE (reference sequence). The CDR3 is made up of 14 amino acids. With V trimmed by 4 bases and J by 5 bases, 7 bases remained unmatched. CDR3 in DNA: TGTGCCAGCAGCCGGCCAGGGGGCGGGGAGACCCAGTACTTC. Amino acids: CASSRPGGGETQYF. Variable domain in full (rest from reference TRBV5-5 and TRBJ2-5): DAGVTQSPTHLIKTRGQQVTLRCSPISGHKSVSWYQQVLGQGPQFIFQYYEKEERGRGNFPDRFSARQFPNYSSELNVNALLLGDSALYLCASSRPGGGETQYFGPGTRLLVL.